The source of this T cell receptor beta chain is a study of T cell changes during pregnancy in multiple sclerosis. This clone was recorded once. CDR1 and CDR2 (germline): SEHNR, FQNEAQ (reference sequence). The CDR3 loop spans 16 amino acids. V trimming: 5 bases; J trimming: 8 bases; junction bases outside the gene matches: 15. The data were produced by immunoSEQ multiplex PCR, yet TCRdb's version contains in-frame clones alone and is incomplete. Of about 110,000 clones in the sample, approximately 90% were seen once. This rearrangement joins TRBV7-9 to TRBJ1-2, with TRBD1 matching 9 bases. Sequencing used peripheral blood, obtained in the third trimester of pregnancy. This clonotype was obtained from a female donor with multiple sclerosis, enrolled in a pregnancy study. Here the CDR3 DNA reads TGTGCCAGCAGCCCCCCCTTACAGGGGGCTGATCGGGGCTACACCTTC. Encoded protein: CASSPPLQGADRGYTF.